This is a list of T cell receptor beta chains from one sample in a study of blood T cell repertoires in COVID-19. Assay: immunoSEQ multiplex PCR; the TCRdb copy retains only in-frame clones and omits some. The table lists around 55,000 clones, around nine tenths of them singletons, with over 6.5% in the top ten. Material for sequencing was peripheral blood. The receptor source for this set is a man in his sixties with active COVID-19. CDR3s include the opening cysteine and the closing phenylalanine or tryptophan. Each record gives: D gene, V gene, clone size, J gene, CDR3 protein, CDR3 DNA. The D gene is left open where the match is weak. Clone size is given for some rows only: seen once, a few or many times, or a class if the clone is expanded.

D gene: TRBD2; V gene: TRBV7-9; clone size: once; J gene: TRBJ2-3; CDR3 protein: CASSYRQGLAGTDTQYF; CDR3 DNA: TGTGCCAGCAGCTATAGACAGGGACTAGCGGGAACAGATACGCAGTATTTT
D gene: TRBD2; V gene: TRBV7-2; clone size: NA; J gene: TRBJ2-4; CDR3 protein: CASSLAGTSGRENIQYF; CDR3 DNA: TGTGCCAGCAGCTTAGCCGGGACTAGCGGGAGGGAAAACATTCAGTACTTC
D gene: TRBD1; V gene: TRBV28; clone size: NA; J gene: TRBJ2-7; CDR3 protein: CASSPHDRAYEQYF; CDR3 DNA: TGTGCCAGCAGTCCTCACGACAGGGCCTACGAGCAGTACTTC
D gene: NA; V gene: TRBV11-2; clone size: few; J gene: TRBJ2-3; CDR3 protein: CASSLGADTQYF; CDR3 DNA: TGTGCCAGCAGCTTAGGAGCGGATACGCAGTATTTT
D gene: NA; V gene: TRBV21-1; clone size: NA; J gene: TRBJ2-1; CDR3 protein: CASSGCGETGGSYNEQFF; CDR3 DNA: TGTGCCAGCAGCGGTTGTGGGGAAACGGGAGGGTCCTACAATGAGCAGTTCTTC
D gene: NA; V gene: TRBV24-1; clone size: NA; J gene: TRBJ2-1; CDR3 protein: CATSDLGLANEQFF; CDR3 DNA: TGTGCCACCAGTGATTTAGGCCTAGCCAATGAGCAGTTCTTC
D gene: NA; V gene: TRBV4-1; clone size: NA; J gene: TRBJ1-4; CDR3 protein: CASSQTGLGEKLFF; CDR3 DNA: TGCGCCAGCAGCCAAACAGGTCTGGGAGAAAAACTGTTTTTT
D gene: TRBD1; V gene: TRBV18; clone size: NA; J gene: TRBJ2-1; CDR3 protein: CASSPPGTGYNEQFF; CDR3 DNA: TGTGCCAGCTCACCACCCGGGACAGGTTACAATGAGCAGTTCTTC
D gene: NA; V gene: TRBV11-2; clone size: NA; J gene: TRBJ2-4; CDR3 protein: CASSFGVGNIQYF; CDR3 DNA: TGTGCCAGCAGCTTTGGAGTCGGAAACATTCAGTACTTC
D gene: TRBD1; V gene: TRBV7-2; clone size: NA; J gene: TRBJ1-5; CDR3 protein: CASSFSRGSNQPQHF; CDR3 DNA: TGTGCCAGCAGCTTTAGCAGGGGGAGCAATCAGCCCCAGCATTTT
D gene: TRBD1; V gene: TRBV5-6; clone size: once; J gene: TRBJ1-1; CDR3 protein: CASSALTGYTEAFF; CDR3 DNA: TGTGCCAGCAGCGCGTTGACAGGGTATACTGAAGCTTTCTTT
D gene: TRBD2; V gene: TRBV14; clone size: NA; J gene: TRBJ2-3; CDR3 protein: CASSQEAGVSTDTQYF; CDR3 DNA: TGTGCCAGCAGCCAAGAAGCGGGGGTTAGCACAGATACGCAGTATTTT
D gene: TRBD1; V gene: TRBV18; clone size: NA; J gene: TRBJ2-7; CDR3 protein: CASSPTGVGEQYF; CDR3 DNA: TGTGCCAGCTCTCCAACAGGGGTCGGCGAGCAGTACTTC
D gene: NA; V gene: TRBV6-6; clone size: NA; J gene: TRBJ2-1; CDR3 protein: CASSYEPGRDFNEQFF; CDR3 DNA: TGTGCCAGCAGTTACGAACCCGGGAGAGACTTCAATGAGCAGTTCTTC
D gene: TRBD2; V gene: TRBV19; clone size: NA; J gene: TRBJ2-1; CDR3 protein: CASSIDPTSGSYYNEQFF; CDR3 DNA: TGTGCCAGTAGTATAGATCCGACTAGCGGGAGTTATTACAATGAGCAGTTCTTC
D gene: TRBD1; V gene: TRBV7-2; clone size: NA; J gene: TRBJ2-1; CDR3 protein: CASSLVQGVSSYNEQFF; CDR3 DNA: TGTGCCAGCAGCTTAGTCCAGGGGGTTAGCTCCTACAATGAGCAGTTCTTC
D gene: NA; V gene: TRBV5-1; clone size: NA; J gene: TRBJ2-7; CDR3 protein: CASSLGAGSYEQYF; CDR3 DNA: TGCGCCAGCAGCTTGGGTGCAGGGTCCTACGAGCAGTACTTC
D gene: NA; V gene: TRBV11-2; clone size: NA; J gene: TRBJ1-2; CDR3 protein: CASSSPRNYGYTF; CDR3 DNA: TGTGCCAGCAGCTCCCCGAGGAACTATGGCTACACCTTC
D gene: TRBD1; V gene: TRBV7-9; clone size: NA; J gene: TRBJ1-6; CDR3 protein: CASSSQTGDSPLHF; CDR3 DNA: TGTGCCAGCAGCTCCCAGACAGGGGACTCACCCCTCCACTTT
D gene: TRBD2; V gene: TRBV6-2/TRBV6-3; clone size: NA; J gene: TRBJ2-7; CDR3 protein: CASSYLSVGFVREGEQYF; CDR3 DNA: TGTGCCAGCAGTTATTTGTCGGTCGGATTCGTTCGGGAGGGCGAGCAGTACTTC
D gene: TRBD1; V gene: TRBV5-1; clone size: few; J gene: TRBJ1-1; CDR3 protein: CASSPTTGPTEAFF; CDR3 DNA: TGCGCCAGCAGCCCTACGACAGGGCCCACTGAAGCTTTCTTT
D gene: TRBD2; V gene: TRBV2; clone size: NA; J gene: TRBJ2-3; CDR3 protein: CASSDPSAGATDTQYF; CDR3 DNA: TGTGCCAGCAGTGATCCTTCAGCGGGGGCCACAGATACGCAGTATTTT
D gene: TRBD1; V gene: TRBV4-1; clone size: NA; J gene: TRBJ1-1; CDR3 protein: CASSQERGQNTEAFF; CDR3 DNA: TGCGCCAGCAGCCAAGAGAGGGGGCAGAACACTGAAGCTTTCTTT
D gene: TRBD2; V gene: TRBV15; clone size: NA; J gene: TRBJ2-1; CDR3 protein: CATSRDNSGRVEQFF; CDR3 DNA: TGTGCCACCAGCAGAGATAATAGCGGGAGGGTTGAGCAGTTCTTC
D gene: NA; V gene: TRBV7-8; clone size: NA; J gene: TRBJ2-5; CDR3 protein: CASSTKGGSDQETQYF; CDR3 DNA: TGTGCCAGCAGCACCAAGGGGGGGAGCGACCAAGAGACCCAGTACTTC